This record looks at one T cell receptor (beta chain) sequence and its context. This sample was included in a study of blood T cell repertoires in COVID-19. Across the study: The samples span acute and convalescent COVID-19 from the United States, Italy and Spain. Sample material is recorded as cDNA or gDNA derived from T cells, B-cell-depleted T cells, or PBMCs.

In the original processing: From reference gene primer amplification, estimates of nucleated cell counts were derived. The repertoire was sequenced with immunoSEQ multiplex PCR; TCRdb's copy has only in-frame clones and lacks some. That table gives V, J and clone size, and the DNA gave D and trimming. The data show some 50,000 clones, with 80% to 90% seen just once and approximately 7.8% held by the top ten. The CDR3 is 15 amino acids. Per germline, CDR1 SGHRS and CDR2 YFSETQ. Trimming took 7 bases from V and 1 from J; bases not matched to a gene: 3. The receptor comes from a man in his fifties with active COVID-19. The V gene is TRBV5-1, the J gene TRBJ1-6; 9 bases line up with TRBD1. Sequenced material: peripheral blood. CDR3 nucleotides: TGCGCCAGCTCCGACAGGGGGTCCTATAATTCACCCCTCCACTTT. Its translation is CASSDRGSYNSPLHF.